The 13 T cell receptor beta chains presented below share a single source sample, sequenced in a study of tumor-infiltrating lymphocytes in oesophageal squamous cell carcinoma. TCRdb re-derived calls from the PCR reads in MiXCR, one entry per CDR3 protein. The sample includes around 12,000 distinct CDR3 sequences, around half of them seen just once. Source material: esophageal tumor tissue. The receptors were gathered from a female donor with esophageal squamous cell carcinoma.

This chain links TRBV6-8 with TRBJ2-3; TRBD1 matches 10 bases. The J segment lost 4 bases and the V segment lost 6 bases, leaving 7 bases of the junction unmatched. The CDR3 has 15 amino acids. Per the germline V gene, CDR1 is MNHGY and CDR2 is SAAAGT. As DNA, the CDR3 is TGTGCCAGCAGACTTGACAGGGGGCGAGCAGATACGCAGTATTTT. Translation: CASRLDRGRADTQYF.

The rearrangement links TRBV6-4 to TRBJ2-6; possible D gene TRBD2, 5 bases. The end of the DNA fits TRBJ2-1 better, so the J call may be wrong. The CDR3 length is 14 residues. Germline V gene data show CDR1 as MRHNA and CDR2 as SNTAGT. The CDR3 nucleotides read TGTGCCAGCAGTGACTCGCCTGAGGGTGGTGAGCAGTTCTTC. Its protein is CASSDSPEGGEQFF.

This clonotype was picked up a small number of times. The gene calls are TRBV6-1 and TRBJ2-7, with TRBD1 matching over 9 bases. V lost 1 base, J lost 11 bases, and 6 bases stayed unmatched. Germline V gene lookup returns CDR1 MNHNS and CDR2 SASEGT. The CDR3 is 13 amino acids. For the CDR3, the DNA is TGTGCCAGCAGTGAAGTCGGACAGGGGAAGGAGTACTTC. Amino acids: CASSEVGQGKEYF.

The chain combines TRBV7-6 with TRBJ1-6; D unresolved. This CDR3 has 14 amino acids. V was trimmed by 5 bases and J by 0 bases, leaving 5 bases between them. CDR1 SGHVS and CDR2 FNYEAQ come from the germline V gene. CDR3 sequence (DNA): TGTGCCAGCAGCGCTAACTCCTATAATTCACCCCTCCACTTT. It translates to CASSANSYNSPLHF.

This clonotype was seen ten or more times. One junction end disagrees with the germline gene, perhaps due to a read error. V and J are TRBV7-7 and TRBJ2-3; D gene uncertain. From germline, CDR1 is SSHAT and CDR2 FNYEAQ (reference sequence). This CDR3 is built from 13 residues. CDR3 in DNA: TGTGCTAGCAGCTTTACTAACACAGATACGCAGTATTTT. Protein: CASSFTNTDTQYF.

This clonotype was seen many times. V is TRBV12-3 or TRBV12-4 and J is TRBJ2-1; D possibly matches TRBD1 or TRBD2 (5 bases each). CDR3 length: 14 amino acids. The V gene lost 7 bases and the J gene lost 5 bases, with 15 bases spanning the gap. The DNA for the CDR3 is TGTGCCAGCAATATAGGACGAGGGGACAATGAGCAGTTCTTC. It is translated as CASNIGRGDNEQFF.

This clonotype is large in the sample. The chain combines TRBV6-6 with TRBJ2-1, with D possibly being TRBD1 or TRBD2 (6 bases each). The CDR3 loop spans 14 amino acids. CDR1 is MNHNY, CDR2 SVGAGI, per germline (reference sequence). The germline V and J ends were trimmed by 0 bases and 8 bases, with 11 bases remaining between them. CDR3 sequence (DNA): TGTGCCAGCAGTTACTCGAGGAGGGGGGATGAGCAGTTCTTC. Residues: CASSYSRRGDEQFF.

The rearrangement uses TRBV2 and TRBJ2-5; weak D call: TRBD1 (6 bases). V gave up 7 bases and J gave up 0 bases, with 18 bases separating them. The CDR3 totals 16 residues. The germline V gene encodes CDR1 SNHLY and CDR2 FYNNEI. This chain's CDR3 is CASNTHPGDDQETQYF. CDR3 DNA sequence: TGTGCCAGCAATACCCACCCAGGGGACGACCAAGAGACCCAGTACTTC.

This clonotype was detected many times. The chain recombines TRBV10-3 with TRBJ2-2, with D unresolved. V lost 3 bases, J lost 6 bases, and 5 bases lay in between. CDR3 length equals 12 residues. CDR1 is ENHRY, CDR2 SYGVKD, per germline. In DNA, the CDR3 is TGTGCCATCAGTGACACCTCCGGGGAGCTGTTTTTT. Translating it yields CAISDTSGELFF.

As regards this clonotype: The CDR3 ends on some other residue instead of the conserved phenylalanine or tryptophan, so this is likely a read error. The DNA is omitted, as the CDR3 cannot be located on it reliably, and the CDR3 follows TCRdb's listing. The V gene is TRBV11-2, the J gene TRBJ1-1. The CDR3 length is 8 residues, termini included. Germline assignment: CDR1 SGHAT and CDR2 FQNNGV. The CDR3 loop is CASSLVGV.

Of note for this clonotype: The junction does not match germline at one end; this may be a read error. This chain joins TRBV7-7 and TRBJ2-3; 8 bases align to TRBD1. Near its end, the DNA agrees better with TRBJ2-7, so the J call may be wrong. This CDR3 is 13 amino acids long. Germline V gene sequence: CDR1 SSHAT, CDR2 FNYEAQ (reference sequence). CDR3 region: CASSSDRGGEQYF. Written as DNA, the CDR3 is TGTGCTAGCAGCAGCGACAGGGGTGGCGAGCAGTACTTC.

The rearrangement joins TRBV7-2 to TRBJ2-5, with TRBD1 matching 8 bases. The J call may be incorrect, as the DNA end agrees better with TRBJ2-7. The CDR3 is 15 amino acids. The germline gives CDR1 SGHTA, CDR2 FQGNSA. The CDR3 DNA reads as TGTGCCAGCAGCTTAGGTGCGGGACAGGCCTACGAGCAGTACTTC. Its translation is CASSLGAGQAYEQYF.

This chain uses TRBV6-6 with TRBJ2-1; D remains ambiguous. Germline V lookup: CDR1 MNHNY, CDR2 SVGAGI (reference sequence). This CDR3 region has 11 residues. V lost 8 bases to trimming and J lost 11 bases, with 13 bases between them. The DNA for the CDR3 is TGTGCCAGCGGTTCAGTGCTCAAGCAGTTCTTC. Its translation is CASGSVLKQFF.